The text below deals with one T cell receptor (beta chain). Which antigen it targets is not known. This sample was included in a study of monozygotic twins with inflammatory bowel disease (dated by TCRdb to about 2019). Background on the whole study: In total, around 30 monozygotic twin pairs made up the full study: 19 Danish pairs, all IBD-discordant, plus nine German pairs, of which four were IBD-concordant and five were IBD-discordant. The search for disease-associated traits relied mainly on comparing, within discordant pairs, IBD patients with their genetically identical healthy co-twins. Each individual had, on average, about 151 000 unique TCRalpha sequences and 181 000 unique TCRbeta sequences available for analysis. The investigation overall reported the following: Distinction between different T cell subtypes could not be achieved in the analysis. Compared with healthy twins, IBD patients had fewer clonotypes in common with other individuals, a difference most pronounced in patients showing signs of disease activity. Concordant and discordant twins showed no difference in repertoire similarity, possibly because of limited statistical power. A decrease in TCRbeta repertoire diversity, as measured by inverse Simpson index, was observed in IBD patients compared with their healthy co-twins. Because patients received different immunosuppressive treatments, the repertoires may have picked up extra background noise and variability between individuals. No single strong signal or clonotype linked to IBD turned up in the results, so the idea that one exists was not supported.

To prepare the library, 5' RACE was applied. Each TCR library was prepared from around 3.5 ug of total RNA. For each sample, cDNA was synthesized in eight separate reactions using SMARTScribe reverse transcriptase. Unique molecular identifiers containing a 6-nucleotide sample barcode were introduced through template switching during cDNA synthesis. Amplification of TCRalpha and TCRbeta cDNA involved two nested PCRs of 16 and 9 cycles, and each PCR was followed by bead purification. Before amplification, the cDNA was treated with uracil DNA-glycosylase and purified using the QIAquick PCR purification kit. The second PCR added Illumina TruSeq-compatible adapters along with sample-specific barcodes. Library quality and concentration were assessed using TapeStation and Qubit, and roughly 5 ng of each library was pooled. Pooled libraries were sequenced on an Illumina HiSeq2500 single-index Rapid Run with 2 x 100 bp reads and custom sequencing primers. In the source study's methods: MiGEC version 1.2.6 was used for UMI-based consensus assembly to correct PCR and sequencing errors. MiXCR version 2.1.1 handled V(D)J alignment, clonotype assembly and CDR3 extraction. To normalise gene usage, clonotype sharing and MAIT/NKT TCR abundance, the analysis used the top 1000, 10 000 and 20 000 clonotypes per sample. Diversity was computed as the inverse Simpson index with the vegan R package after downsampling to 27 000 UMIs. Paired Mann-Whitney U tests on discordant twin pairs were used, with Benjamini-Hochberg multiple-testing correction. Each CDR3 protein sequence appears as one entry after TCRdb reprocessed the reads, and no DNA is included. What appears here as the V and J calls and clone size reflects TCRdb's work, not the paper's. This sample's table contains 150,000 to 200,000 distinct CDR3 sequences. Approximately 3% of the sample is held by the ten biggest clonotypes.

From each donor, a roughly 2.7 ml peripheral blood sample was collected into PAXgene tubes and kept at -80 degrees C. Without any T cell sorting, total RNA was extracted from whole blood using the PAXgene blood miRNA kit on an automated QIAcube. Peripheral blood from monozygotic twin pairs concordant or discordant for inflammatory bowel disease was subjected to deep TCRalpha and TCRbeta repertoire profiling with unique molecular barcoding. Smoking habits were recorded for all twin pairs, and each individual was classified as a current, former or never smoker. The CDR3 numbers 13 residues from cysteine through phenylalanine. No coding sequence is recorded. The germline V gene supplies CDR1 SGDLS and CDR2 YYNGEE.

The V and J genes are TRBV9 and TRBJ1-2. Material for sequencing was blood. This clonotype originated in a human donor with ulcerative colitis or Crohn's disease, or a healthy co-twin of an affected twin (not recorded which). The CDR3 region: CASSVEDNYGYTF.